The 29 T cell receptor beta chains below were found in one sample sequenced in a study of blood T cell repertoires in COVID-19. Produced via immunoSEQ multiplex PCR; TCRdb's table is partial and in-frame only. The table shows approximately 300,000 clones, with around 89% occurring only once. The sample was peripheral blood. These receptors were collected from a woman between 40 and 55 years old with COVID-19, enrolled during active disease.

The chain employs TRBV28 and TRBJ2-5, with 10 bases aligning to TRBD1. The ends lost 5 bases at V and 4 bases at J; junction bases unmatched: 4. There are 14 residues in the CDR3. Germline V CDR1 and CDR2: MDHEN, SYDVKM. The CDR3 loop is CASSRGQGRETQYF. CDR3 nucleotide sequence: TGTGCCAGCAGTCGGGGACAGGGGAGAGAGACCCAGTACTTC.

This chain uses TRBV30 with TRBJ1-2; TRBD1 matches at 9 bases. Germline loops: CDR1 GTSNPN, CDR2 SVGIG (reference sequence). V lost 8 bases and J lost 5; bases outside the gene matches: 9. The CDR3 sequence is 13 residues long. CDR3 sequence: CAGLDRGSYGYTF. Written as DNA, the CDR3 is TGTGCCGGACTGGACAGGGGTTCGTATGGCTACACCTTC.

The rearrangement links TRBV6-5 to TRBJ2-7; a weak D match, TRBD1 (6 bases). This CDR3 region has 13 residues. The V and J ends lost 10 bases and 4 bases respectively, with 17 bases between them. Germline CDR1 reads MNHEY; CDR2 reads SVGAGI. CDR3 sequence reads: CATQGQPGYEQYF. The CDR3 DNA sequence: TGTGCCACCCAAGGACAGCCGGGGTACGAGCAGTACTTC.

This chain connects TRBV15 to TRBJ1-4; a possible D gene is TRBD1 (6 bases). The V gene lost 3 bases and the J gene lost 10 bases, with 18 bases spanning the gap. Germline values: CDR1 LNHNV, CDR2 YYDKDF (reference sequence). The CDR3 spans 15 residues. The CDR3 loop is CATSRDGTPGVKLFF. The CDR3 nucleotides are TGTGCCACCAGCAGGGACGGGACCCCAGGGGTAAAACTGTTTTTT.

V is TRBV15 and J is TRBJ2-2; tentative D call: TRBD2 (5 bases). V gave up 3 bases and J gave up 3 bases, with 14 bases separating them. The CDR3 contains 16 residues. CDR1 LNHNV and CDR2 YYDKDF come from the germline V gene (reference sequence). The CDR3 sequence is CATSRGYLGDTGELFF. Here the CDR3 DNA reads TGTGCCACCAGCAGGGGGTATCTCGGGGACACCGGGGAGCTGTTTTTT.

The genes are TRBV9 and TRBJ2-3; 9 nucleotides match TRBD2. This CDR3 is 19 amino acids long. The germline CDR1 and CDR2 sequences are SGDLS and YYNGEE. Losses at the gene ends were 3 bases for V and 1 base for J; bases not matched to a gene: 15. The CDR3 DNA reads TGTGCCAGCAGCGCCCCACGGGCGGGAGGGCGGGATGGCACAGATACGCAGTATTTT. This sequence encodes CASSAPRAGGRDGTDTQYF.

This chain uses TRBV15 with TRBJ1-5; 7 positions agree with TRBD1. V trimming: 0 bases; J trimming: 5 bases; junction bases outside the gene matches: 7. Germline V gene sequence: CDR1 LNHNV, CDR2 YYDKDF (reference sequence). The CDR3 loop spans 16 amino acids. The CDR3 is CATSRDYPTGDQPQHF. The CDR3 DNA reads as TGTGCCACCAGCAGAGATTACCCTACAGGGGATCAGCCCCAGCATTTT.

V is TRBV6-5 and J is TRBJ1-6, with D uncertain. CDR1 and CDR2 from the germline V gene are MNHEY and SVGAGI. With 2 bases removed from V and 4 bases from J, the gap between germline ends came to 12 bases. CDR3 size: 16 residues. The DNA for the CDR3 is TGTGCCAGCAGTTACCCACAGAGAACTTATAATTCACCCCTCCACTTT. Encoded protein: CASSYPQRTYNSPLHF.

The V and J genes are TRBV19 and TRBJ1-5; the match to TRBD1 covers 7 bases. The germline V gene has CDR1 LNHDA and CDR2 SQIVND (reference sequence). The CDR3 totals 13 residues. After removal of 7 bases from V and 5 bases from J, the junction contained 5 bases not matched to a gene. In DNA form, the CDR3 reads TGTGCCAGTACTAGGGACAGTGATCAGCCCCAGCATTTT. Residues: CASTRDSDQPQHF.

The gene calls are TRBV4-3 and TRBJ2-6; 9 bases map to TRBD1. Trimming at V came to 1 base and at J to 0 bases, leaving 16 bases not matched to a gene. The germline CDR1 and CDR2 sequences are LGHNA and YSLEER. CDR3 length: 22 amino acids. CDR3 loop: CASSQGPLGQGRRSSGANVLTF. CDR3 coding DNA: TGCGCCAGCAGCCAAGGACCACTTGGACAGGGGAGAAGGTCCTCTGGGGCCAACGTCCTGACTTTC.

This clone showed up just once. This chain links TRBV7-8 with TRBJ2-7; TRBD2 matches 7 bases. Trimming at V came to 0 bases and at J to 7 bases, leaving 0 bases not matched to a gene. Germline CDR1 and CDR2: SGHVS and FQNEAQ. The CDR3 has 12 amino acids. CDR3 sequence (DNA): TGTGCCAGCAGCTTAGCGGGGGGGGAGCAGTACTTC. This encodes CASSLAGGEQYF.

V gene TRBV5-4 combines with J gene TRBJ2-3; TRBD1 matches 7 bases. CDR3 size: 15 residues. With 5 bases clipped from V and 4 bases from J, the junction kept 10 bases outside the gene matches. Germline assignment: CDR1 SGHNT and CDR2 YYREEE (reference sequence). The CDR3 nucleotides read TGTGCCAGCAGTTTACAGACAGGGTACGCAGATACGCAGTATTTT. The encoded protein is CASSLQTGYADTQYF.

This chain connects TRBV12-3 or TRBV12-4 to TRBJ1-1; TRBD1 agrees at 8 bases. The J segment lost 1 base and the V segment lost 8 bases, leaving 3 bases of the junction unmatched. This CDR3 region has 13 residues. The CDR3 spells CASGQGSNTEAFF. DNA for the CDR3: TGTGCCAGCGGACAGGGTTCGAACACTGAAGCTTTCTTT.

This chain links TRBV24-1 with TRBJ2-6; perhaps TRBD2 as D (6 bases). Trimming removed 1 base from V and 4 bases from J, with 13 bases in between. CDR3 length equals 17 residues. Germline CDR1 is KGHDR and CDR2 is SFDVKD. CDR3 amino acids: CATSDFPGEAGANVLTF. The DNA of the CDR3 is TGTGCCACCAGTGATTTCCCGGGGGAGGCCGGGGCCAACGTCCTGACTTTC.

The genes are TRBV6-5 and TRBJ2-7, with 13 bases lining up with TRBD2. V dropped 6 bases and J dropped 3; count of bases not matched to a gene: 2. This CDR3 is built from 14 residues. The V gene's germline CDR1 is MNHEY and CDR2 SVGAGI. CDR3 sequence (DNA): TGTGCCAGCAGATGGACTAGCGGGAGCTACGAGCAGTACTTC. This gives the protein CASRWTSGSYEQYF.

The chain uses TRBV6-5 and TRBJ1-1; D uncertain. This CDR3 is 14 amino acids long. The ends were cut back, 5 bases at V and 0 bases at J, with 10 bases in the middle. The V gene's germline CDR1 is MNHEY and CDR2 SVGAGI. The DNA of the CDR3 is TGTGCCAGCAGTCCAGGAAAGGTGAACACTGAAGCTTTCTTT. It yields the protein CASSPGKVNTEAFF.

This rearrangement joins TRBV4-2 to TRBJ2-2; 7 bases are shared with TRBD2. The CDR3 consists of 17 residues. CDR1 and CDR2 (germline): LGHNA, YNFKEQ. The J segment lost 2 bases and the V segment lost 1 base, leaving 7 bases of the junction unmatched. This CDR3 reads CASSQVGGRVNTGELFF. The CDR3 region has the DNA TGTGCCAGCAGCCAAGTCGGGGGGAGGGTTAACACCGGGGAGCTGTTTTTT.

This clone has a handful of counts. This chain joins TRBV27 and TRBJ2-3, with D tentatively TRBD2 (5 bases). This CDR3 has 15 amino acids. The germline V and J ends were trimmed by 4 bases and 3 bases, with 14 bases remaining between them. CDR1 and CDR2 (germline): MNHEY, SMNVEV (reference sequence). CDR3 DNA sequence: TGTGCCAGCAGTTCACGGGATGGGAAGACAGATACGCAGTATTTT. Its translation: CASSSRDGKTDTQYF.

A single count supports this clone. The chain is built from TRBV11-3 and TRBJ2-3; perhaps TRBD2 as D (6 bases). V was cut by 0 bases and J by 3 bases, with 10 bases left in between. The germline CDR1 and CDR2 sequences are SGHNT and YENEEA. The CDR3 loop spans 15 amino acids. The CDR3 region has the DNA TGTGCCAGCAGCTTAGATACCCTAGCGACAGATACGCAGTATTTT. Translating it yields CASSLDTLATDTQYF.

This chain's CDR3 is CASSAGDRKYSYEQYF. The CDR3 DNA is TGTGCCAGTAGTGCCGGGGACAGGAAATACTCCTACGAGCAGTACTTC. V usage is TRBV19 and J usage is TRBJ2-7; the match to TRBD1 covers 8 bases. Germline lookup yields CDR1 LNHDA and CDR2 SQIVND (reference sequence). The CDR3 extends over 16 amino acids. Losses at the gene ends were 5 bases for V and 0 bases for J; bases not matched to a gene: 9.

J is TRBJ2-5 and V is TRBV28, with TRBD1 matching 7 bases. The V and J ends lost 9 bases and 3 bases, in that order; junction bases with no gene match: 4. The CDR3 extends over 12 amino acids. Germline CDR1 reads MDHEN; CDR2 reads SYDVKM. In DNA form, the CDR3 reads TGTGCCAGTTACCAGGGGGAAGAGACCCAGTACTTC. Encoded protein: CASYQGEETQYF.

The chain uses TRBV28 and TRBJ1-6; 7 bases line up with TRBD1. The CDR3 runs to 14 residues. Germline assignment: CDR1 MDHEN and CDR2 SYDVKM. V gave up 9 bases and J gave up 7 bases; unmatched junction bases: 9. The CDR3 is CASIRQGGNSPLHF. The CDR3 region has the DNA TGTGCCAGTATCCGACAGGGTGGCAATTCACCCCTCCACTTT.

The V call is TRBV2, the J call TRBJ1-6; the match to TRBD1 covers 8 bases. The CDR3 sequence is 15 residues long. The ends lost 7 bases at V and 9 bases at J; junction bases unmatched: 11. Germline V gene lookup returns CDR1 SNHLY and CDR2 FYNNEI. For the CDR3, the DNA is TGTGCCAGCATCTTTCAGGGGGCGCTTAGTTCACCCCTCCACTTT. This encodes CASIFQGALSSPLHF.

This rearrangement joins TRBV28 to TRBJ1-3; D remains unclear. There are 12 residues in the CDR3. Trimming took off 3 bases at V and 7 bases at J, with 7 bases between the two ends. The V gene's germline CDR1 is MDHEN and CDR2 SYDVKM. The CDR3 sequence: CASSFRENTIYF. The DNA of the CDR3 is TGTGCCAGCAGTTTTAGGGAGAACACCATATATTTT. Filled out from reference TRBV28 and TRBJ1-3, the complete variable domain reads DVKVTQSSRYLVKRTGEKVFLECVQDMDHENMFWYRQDPGLGLRLIYFSYDVKMKEKGDIPEGYSVSREKKERFSLILESASTNQTSMYLCASSFRENTIYFGEGSWLTVV.

The chain carries TRBV6-6 and TRBJ1-4; 11 bases fit TRBD1. The CDR3 length is 16 residues. Germline-derived CDR1 and CDR2 are MNHNY and SVGAGI (reference sequence). V lost 0 bases and J lost 5; bases outside the gene matches: 2. CDR3 DNA sequence: TGTGCCAGCAGTTACTCCGGGACAGGGGGGAATGAAAAACTGTTTTTT. Protein product: CASSYSGTGGNEKLFF.

The V gene is TRBV10-3, the J gene TRBJ2-5; D call uncertain. Per the germline V gene, CDR1 is ENHRY and CDR2 is SYGVKD. Trimming stripped 4 bases from V and 0 bases from J, with 12 bases between. This CDR3 has 15 amino acids. This CDR3 reads CAISGRDKYQETQYF. The CDR3, as DNA: TGTGCCATCAGTGGACGAGACAAGTACCAAGAGACCCAGTACTTC.

This clone was detected only a few times. The chain joins TRBV18 to TRBJ2-7; 8 positions agree with TRBD2. The CDR3 is 15 amino acids. The V gene's germline CDR1 is KGHSH and CDR2 LQKENI. Germline trimming cut 3 bases from V and 3 bases from J; bases unmatched to any gene: 7. In DNA, the CDR3 is TGTGCCAGCTCACCGCGAGCGGGAGTTCGCTACGAGCAGTACTTC. It is translated as CASSPRAGVRYEQYF.

The chain couples TRBV28 to TRBJ2-1; no clear D gene. V was clipped by 5 bases and J by 7 bases, with 6 bases between them. Germline lookup yields CDR1 MDHEN and CDR2 SYDVKM. This CDR3 contains 11 residues. The CDR3 DNA sequence: TGTGCCAGCAGTACAACAAATGAGCAGTTCTTC. The encoded protein is CASSTTNEQFF.

The J gene is TRBJ1-1, the V gene TRBV9, with D possibly being TRBD1 (6 bases). The ends were cut back, 0 bases at V and 6 bases at J, with 12 bases in the middle. The CDR3 sequence is 14 residues long. The germline CDR1 and CDR2 sequences are SGDLS and YYNGEE. The CDR3 sequence is CASSVGTERAEAFF. The CDR3 bases are TGTGCCAGCAGCGTAGGGACAGAGAGAGCTGAAGCTTTCTTT.